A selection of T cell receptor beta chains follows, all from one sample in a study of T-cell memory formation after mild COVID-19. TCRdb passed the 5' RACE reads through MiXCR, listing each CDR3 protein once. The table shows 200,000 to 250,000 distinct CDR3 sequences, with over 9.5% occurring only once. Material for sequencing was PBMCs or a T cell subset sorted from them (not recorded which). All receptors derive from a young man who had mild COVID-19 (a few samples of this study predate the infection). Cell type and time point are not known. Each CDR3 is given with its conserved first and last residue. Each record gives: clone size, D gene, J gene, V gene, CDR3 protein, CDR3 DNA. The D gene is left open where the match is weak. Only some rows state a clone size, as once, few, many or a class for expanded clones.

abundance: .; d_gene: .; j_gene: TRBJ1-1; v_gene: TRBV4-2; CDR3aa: CASSPSPKNTEAFF; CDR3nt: TGTGCCAGCAGTCCCTCCCCGAAGAACACTGAAGCTTTCTTT
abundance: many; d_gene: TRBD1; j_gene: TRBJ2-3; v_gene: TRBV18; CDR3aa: CASSPQDRADTQYF; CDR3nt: TGTGCCAGCTCACCCCAAGACAGGGCAGATACGCAGTATTTT
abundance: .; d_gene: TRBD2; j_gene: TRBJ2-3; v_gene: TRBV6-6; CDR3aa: CASSYGAGGPIADTQYF; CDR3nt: TGTGCCAGCAGTTACGGGGCGGGGGGGCCTATCGCAGATACGCAGTATTTT
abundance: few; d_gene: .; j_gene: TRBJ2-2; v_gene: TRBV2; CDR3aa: CASGQGYTGELFF; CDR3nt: TGTGCCAGCGGGCAGGGGTACACCGGGGAGCTGTTTTTT
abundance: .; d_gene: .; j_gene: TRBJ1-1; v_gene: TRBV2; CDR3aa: CARSGEQNTEAFF; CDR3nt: TGTGCCAGAAGTGGGGAACAGAACACTGAAGCTTTCTTT
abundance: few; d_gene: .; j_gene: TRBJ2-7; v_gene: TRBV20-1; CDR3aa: CSAPGSDQSYEQYF; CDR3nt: TGCAGTGCCCCCGGGTCGGACCAGTCCTACGAGCAGTACTTC
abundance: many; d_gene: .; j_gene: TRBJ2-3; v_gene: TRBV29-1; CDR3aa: CSLSGTDTQYF; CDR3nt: TGCAGCCTCTCGGGGACAGATACGCAGTATTTT
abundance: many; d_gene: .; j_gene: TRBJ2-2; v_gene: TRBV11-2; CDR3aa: CASSSAFTGELFF; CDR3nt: TGTGCCAGCAGCTCCGCCTTCACCGGGGAGCTGTTTTTT
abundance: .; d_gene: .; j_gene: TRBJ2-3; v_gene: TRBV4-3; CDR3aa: CASSQRGGPTDTQYF; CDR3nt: TGCGCCAGCAGCCAAAGGGGGGGACCCACAGATACGCAGTATTTT
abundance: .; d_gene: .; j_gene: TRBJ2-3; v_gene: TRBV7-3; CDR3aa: CASSQNSGLSTDTQYF; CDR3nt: TGTGCCAGCAGCCAAAACTCGGGACTTAGCACAGATACGCAGTATTTT
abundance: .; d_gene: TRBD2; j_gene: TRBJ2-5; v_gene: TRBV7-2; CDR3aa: CASSFLAGEETQYF; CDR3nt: TGTGCCAGCAGCTTTCTAGCGGGGGAAGAGACCCAGTACTTC
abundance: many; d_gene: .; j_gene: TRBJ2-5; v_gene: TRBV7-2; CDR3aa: CASLLTGGDSETQYF; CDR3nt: TGTGCCAGCCTCCTGACGGGGGGCGATTCTGAGACCCAGTACTTC
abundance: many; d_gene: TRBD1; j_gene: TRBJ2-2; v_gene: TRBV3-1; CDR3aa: CASSPRGPGTGELFF; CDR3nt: TGTGCCAGCAGCCCCAGGGGGCCAGGGACCGGGGAGCTGTTTTTT
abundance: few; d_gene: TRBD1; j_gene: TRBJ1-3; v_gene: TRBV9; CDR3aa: CASSGTGGGNTIYF; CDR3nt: TGTGCCAGCAGCGGAACAGGGGGTGGAAACACCATATATTTT
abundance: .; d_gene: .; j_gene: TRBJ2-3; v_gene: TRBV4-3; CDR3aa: CASSQVDSTDTQYF; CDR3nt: TGCGCCAGCAGCCAAGTTGACAGCACAGATACGCAGTATTTT
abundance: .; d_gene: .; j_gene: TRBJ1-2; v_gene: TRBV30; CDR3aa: CAWSRQAYGYTF; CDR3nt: TGTGCCTGGAGCAGGCAGGCATATGGCTACACCTTC
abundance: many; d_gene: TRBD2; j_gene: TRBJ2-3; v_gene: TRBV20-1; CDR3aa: CSKTGGPTDTQYF; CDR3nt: TGCAGTAAGACGGGGGGGCCCACAGATACGCAGTATTTT
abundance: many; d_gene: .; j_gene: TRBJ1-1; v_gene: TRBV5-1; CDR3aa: CASSLALDTEAFF; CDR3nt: TGCGCCAGCAGCTTGGCCCTGGACACTGAAGCTTTCTTT
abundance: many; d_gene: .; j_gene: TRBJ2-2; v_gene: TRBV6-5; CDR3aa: CASSNTYDPNTGELFF; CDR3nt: TGTGCCAGCAGTAACACCTATGACCCGAACACCGGGGAGCTGTTTTTT
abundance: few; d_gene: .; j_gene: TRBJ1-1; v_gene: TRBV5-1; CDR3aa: CASSLGLSTEAFF; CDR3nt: TGCGCCAGCAGCTTGGGTCTGTCCACTGAAGCTTTCTTT
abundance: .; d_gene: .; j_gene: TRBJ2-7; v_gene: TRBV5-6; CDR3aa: CASSTRVGSEQYF; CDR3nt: TGTGCCAGCAGCACCCGGGTTGGAAGCGAGCAGTACTTC
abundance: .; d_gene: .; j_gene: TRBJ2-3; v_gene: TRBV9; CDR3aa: CASSPTPPPTDTQYF; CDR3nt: TGTGCCAGCAGCCCTACCCCTCCCCCCACAGATACGCAGTATTTT
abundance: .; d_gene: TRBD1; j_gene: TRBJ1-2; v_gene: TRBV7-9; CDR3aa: CASSRDRGTNYGYTF; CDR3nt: TGTGCCAGCAGCCGGGACAGGGGAACTAACTATGGCTACACCTTC